The 30 T cell receptor beta chains listed next were all sequenced from one sample in a study of blood T cell repertoires in COVID-19. The method was immunoSEQ multiplex PCR; TCRdb's version includes in-frame clones alone and lacks a portion of them. The sample records 150,000 to 170,000 clones, about 86% being singletons. What was sequenced was peripheral blood. These receptors originate from a woman aged 60-70 years with acute or convalescent COVID-19.

The chain combines TRBV5-1 with TRBJ2-5; 10 nucleotides align to TRBD1. CDR3 length: 18 residues. V lost 1 base and J lost 1; bases outside the gene matches: 10. CDR1 is SGHRS, CDR2 YFSETQ, per germline. CDR3 nucleotides: TGCGCCAGCAGCTTGAGTCCCACCGGGACAGGGGTCCAAGAGACCCAGTACTTC. It yields the protein CASSLSPTGTGVQETQYF.

The rearrangement uses TRBV20-1 and TRBJ1-1; possible D gene TRBD1, 6 bases. The CDR3 consists of 11 residues. Germline CDR1 and CDR2: DFQATT and SNEGSKA (reference sequence). V was trimmed by 7 bases and J by 5 bases, leaving 11 bases between them. CDR3 DNA sequence: TGCAGTGTCAGGGGAGGGACTGAAGCTTTCTTT. Its protein product is CSVRGGTEAFF.

The V gene is TRBV2, the J gene TRBJ1-2, with TRBD1 as a possible D gene (6 bases). CDR1 and CDR2 from the germline V gene are SNHLY and FYNNEI. The CDR3 length is 14 residues. The V end lost 3 bases, the J end lost 8 bases, and 16 bases lay between the germline ends. The CDR3 spells CASSDWWQGKGYTF. The CDR3 DNA reads as TGTGCCAGCAGTGATTGGTGGCAGGGGAAAGGCTACACCTTC.

The chain has TRBV6-5 and TRBJ1-2; no clear D gene. V was pared by 7 bases and J by 3 bases, with 12 bases between. Germline lookup yields CDR1 MNHEY and CDR2 SVGAGI. This CDR3 comprises 13 residues. CDR3 DNA sequence: TGTGCCAGCACCCTAGGCCGGGACTATGGCTACACCTTC. Protein product: CASTLGRDYGYTF.

This clone was counted a single time. The chain has TRBV6-5 and TRBJ2-7; 11 bases line up with TRBD2. V dropped 6 bases and J dropped 5; count of bases not matched to a gene: 9. Germline CDR1 is MNHEY and CDR2 is SVGAGI. CDR3 length equals 15 residues. CDR3 in amino acids: CASSRSGGALDEQYV. CDR3 nucleotides: TGTGCCAGCAGCCGTAGCGGGGGGGCCTTGGACGAGCAGTACGTC.

This clone was found many times. Other DNA variants within this sample encode the same CDR3. The chain uses TRBV28 and TRBJ1-4, with 8 bases aligning to TRBD1. The V and J ends lost 5 bases and 8 bases, in that order; junction bases with no gene match: 7. CDR1 and CDR2 from the germline V gene are MDHEN and SYDVKM. The CDR3 extends over 14 amino acids. For the CDR3, the DNA is TGTGCCAGCAGTCGTGGACAGGGACGAGAAAAACTGTTTTTT. It encodes CASSRGQGREKLFF.

The chain has TRBV9 and TRBJ1-3; 11 nucleotides align to TRBD1. CDR3 size: 17 residues. Germline V gives CDR1 SGDLS, CDR2 YYNGEE. Trimming took 4 bases from V and 4 from J; bases not matched to a gene: 10. In DNA, the CDR3 is TGTGCCAGCAGCCTCATGGACAGGGGGCGATCCGGAAACACCATATATTTT. This gives the protein CASSLMDRGRSGNTIYF.

The rearrangement links TRBV6-5 to TRBJ1-6; 7 bases align to TRBD1. V shed 2 bases, J shed 9 bases, and the junction held 7 bases outside the gene matches. Germline V lookup: CDR1 MNHEY, CDR2 SVGAGI. CDR3 size: 15 residues. In nucleotides, the CDR3 is TGTGCCAGCAGTTACGAGTCAGGGGGGACTTCACCCCTCCACTTT. This sequence encodes CASSYESGGTSPLHF.

The table lists this clone with a few counts. V usage is TRBV3-1 (or the pseudogene TRBV3-2) and J usage is TRBJ1-6; TRBD1 aligns across 9 bases. The CDR3 sequence is 17 residues long. Germline CDR1 LGHDT, CDR2 YNNKEL (reference sequence). The V gene end was trimmed by 3 bases and the J gene end by 6 bases; junction bases not matched to a gene: 9. CDR3 nucleotides: TGTGCCAGCAGCCAGGGACAGGGTTTGGTGGGTAATTCACCCCTCCACTTT. Translated, it gives CASSQGQGLVGNSPLHF.

The CDR3 sequence: CASSSGDTDTQYF. Here the CDR3 DNA reads TGTGCCAGCAGCTCAGGGGACACAGATACGCAGTATTTT. The chain is built from TRBV7-3 and TRBJ2-3, with a weak D call TRBD1 (6 bases). The CDR3 length is 13 residues. Germline CDR1 SGHTA, CDR2 FQGTGA. The V end lost 4 bases, the J end lost 2 bases, and 7 bases lay between the germline ends. The full variable domain, its missing parts supplied by reference TRBV7-3 and TRBJ2-3, is GAGVSQTPSNKVTEKGKYVELRCDPISGHTALYWYRQSLGQGPEFLIYFQGTGAADDSGLPNDRFFAVRPEGSVSTLKIQRTERGDSAVYLCASSSGDTDTQYFGPGTRLTVL.

This clone was recorded a few times. The chain is built from TRBV5-1 and TRBJ1-2, with 7 nucleotides matching TRBD1. In germline, CDR1 is SGHRS, CDR2 YFSETQ. V was clipped by 3 bases and J by 1 base; unmatched bases: 9. The CDR3 loop spans 16 amino acids. DNA for the CDR3: TGCGCCAGCAGCTACACCGGGACAGCGATTAACTATGGCTACACCTTC. It is translated as CASSYTGTAINYGYTF.

Only one count was recorded for this clone. The rearrangement joins TRBV6-2 or TRBV6-3 to TRBJ2-1; weak D call: TRBD1 (5 bases). V shed 5 bases and J shed 7 bases, with 24 bases lying between them. CDR1 is MNHEY and CDR2 is SVGEGT in the germline V gene. The CDR3 extends over 17 amino acids. The CDR3 DNA reads TGTGCCAGCAGTCACCACCGCAGGGTAACCGAACCAAATGAGCAGTTCTTC. Residues: CASSHHRRVTEPNEQFF.

This clone was counted a few times. The chain carries TRBV10-3 and TRBJ1-5; TRBD1 might be the D (6 bases). Germline CDR1 ENHRY, CDR2 SYGVKD. Deletions cut 2 bases from V and 5 bases from J, with 10 bases between. There are 14 residues in the CDR3. CDR3: CAISERDTDQPQHF. The DNA of the CDR3 is TGTGCCATCAGTGAGCGGGACACCGATCAGCCCCAGCATTTT.

The chain combines TRBV5-4 with TRBJ1-3; a possible D gene is TRBD1 (6 bases). Trimming cost V 4 bases and J 4 bases, with 21 bases left between them. This CDR3 contains 17 residues. Germline V gene lookup returns CDR1 SGHNT and CDR2 YYREEE (reference sequence). DNA of the CDR3: TGTGCCAGCAGCCTATTTGTAACGGGGGGGCCAGGAAACACCATATATTTT. Its translation: CASSLFVTGGPGNTIYF.

This clone is a singleton in its sample. The chain is built from TRBV27 and TRBJ1-3; 7 bases fit TRBD1. The CDR3 covers 17 residues. Germline loops: CDR1 MNHEY, CDR2 SMNVEV (reference sequence). Trimming took 0 bases from V and 3 from J; bases not matched to a gene: 8. Here the CDR3 DNA reads TGTGCCAGCAGTTTATCTGGTCGGCCAGGGGGTGGAAACACCATATATTTT. The encoded protein is CASSLSGRPGGGNTIYF.

V and J are TRBV29-1 and TRBJ2-7; D might be TRBD1 (5 bases). This CDR3 is built from 13 residues. Germline V lookup: CDR1 SQVTM, CDR2 ANQGSEA. Between the trimmed V and J ends, which lost 1 base and 6 bases, there was a span of 13 bases. The CDR3 DNA follows: TGCAGCGTTGAAGTGACAGCTCGCGGCGAGCAGTACTTC. Encoded protein: CSVEVTARGEQYF.

This chain uses TRBV27 with TRBJ1-1; 9 bases match TRBD1. V lost 3 bases, J lost 5 bases, and 7 bases stayed unmatched. The CDR3 has 15 amino acids. The germline gives CDR1 MNHEY, CDR2 SMNVEV (reference sequence). The CDR3 bases are TGTGCCAGCAGTTTTTCTTCGACAGGGGGGACTGAAGCTTTCTTT. This codes for CASSFSSTGGTEAFF.

V is TRBV10-1 and J is TRBJ1-2; D perhaps matches TRBD1 (6 bases). The ends were cut back, 5 bases at V and 3 bases at J, with 10 bases in the middle. The CDR3 contains 13 residues. CDR1 is WNHNN and CDR2 is SYGVQD in the germline V gene (reference sequence). This CDR3 is CASSPGQYYGYTF. The CDR3, as DNA: TGCGCCAGCAGTCCGGGACAATACTATGGCTACACCTTC.

A single count supports this clone. The chain is built from TRBV6-2 or TRBV6-3 and TRBJ2-2; the D gene is possibly TRBD1 (6 bases). V gave up 6 bases and J gave up 3 bases, with 23 bases separating them. Germline V CDR1 and CDR2: MNHEY, SVGEGT. CDR3 length: 18 amino acids. The CDR3 region is CASSRLVQGRGDTGELFF. CDR3 DNA: TGTGCCAGCAGCCGACTCGTCCAGGGGAGAGGAGACACCGGGGAGCTGTTTTTT.

This chain connects TRBV28 to TRBJ1-5; no firm D call. Germline V CDR1 and CDR2: MDHEN, SYDVKM. V lost 4 bases and J lost 4, with 17 bases in between. The CDR3 consists of 16 residues. The CDR3 loop reads CASSSNRGKQNQPQHF. The CDR3 coding sequence is TGTGCCAGCAGTTCCAATCGGGGAAAACAAAATCAGCCCCAGCATTTT.

The rearrangement joins TRBV6-6 to TRBJ2-2; D is possibly TRBD2 (7 bases). CDR1 and CDR2 (germline): MNHNY, SVGAGI (reference sequence). V was shortened by 2 bases and J by 5 bases, with 9 bases between the two germline ends. The CDR3 is made up of 14 amino acids. CDR3 bases: TGTGCCAGCAGTTACGGGAGGGGGACCGGGGAGCTGTTTTTT. This gives the protein CASSYGRGTGELFF.

The chain couples TRBV7-8 to TRBJ2-7; TRBD2 aligns across 8 bases. Germline lookup yields CDR1 SGHVS and CDR2 FQNEAQ. V was pared by 5 bases and J by 3 bases, with 9 bases of the junction left unmatched. The CDR3 extends over 15 amino acids. The CDR3 nucleotides read TGTGCCAGCAGCCCTATAGCGGGATATCACTACGAGCAGTACTTC. Its translation: CASSPIAGYHYEQYF.

The J gene is TRBJ1-2, the V gene TRBV6-1; D is possibly TRBD1 (5 bases). The CDR3 has 17 amino acids. V lost 2 bases, J lost 0 bases, and 16 bases lay in between. From germline, CDR1 is MNHNS and CDR2 SASEGT. Here the CDR3 DNA reads TGTGCCAGCAGTGAATCTGGCCGGAGGGGCTCTAACTATGGCTACACCTTC. Translation: CASSESGRRGSNYGYTF.

The chain links TRBV9 to TRBJ2-1; TRBD2 agrees at 12 bases. CDR1 is SGDLS and CDR2 is YYNGEE in the germline V gene. The CDR3 runs to 17 residues. V lost 0 bases, J lost 8 bases, and 9 bases stayed unmatched. The CDR3 sequence is CASSVVASSGGADEQFF. The DNA of the CDR3 is TGTGCCAGCAGCGTAGTGGCGTCTAGCGGGGGGGCCGATGAGCAGTTCTTC.

V and J are TRBV28 and TRBJ1-4; D gene ambiguous. The germline V gene has CDR1 MDHEN and CDR2 SYDVKM. The CDR3 totals 16 residues. V shed 6 bases and J shed 0 bases, with 14 bases lying between them. The CDR3 sequence: CASRQGGMPTNEKLFF. The CDR3 region has the DNA TGTGCCAGCAGGCAAGGCGGGATGCCAACTAATGAAAAACTGTTTTTT. The entire variable domain, with the rest obtained from reference TRBV28 and TRBJ1-4, is as follows: DVKVTQSSRYLVKRTGEKVFLECVQDMDHENMFWYRQDPGLGLRLIYFSYDVKMKEKGDIPEGYSVSREKKERFSLILESASTNQTSMYLCASRQGGMPTNEKLFFGSGTQLSVL.

This CDR3 reads CASSPDRGISNQPQHF. In DNA, the CDR3 is TGTGCCAGCAGTCCGGACAGGGGGATAAGCAATCAGCCCCAGCATTTT. J is TRBJ1-5 and V is TRBV27, with 10 bases lining up with TRBD1. The trim removed 5 bases at V and 1 base at J, leaving 5 bases unmatched. The CDR3 is made up of 16 amino acids. CDR1 and CDR2 (germline): MNHEY, SMNVEV (reference sequence).

The chain employs TRBV28 and TRBJ1-5; TRBD1 matches at 9 bases. Germline CDR1 MDHEN, CDR2 SYDVKM. The CDR3 contains 16 residues. V shed 6 bases, J shed 1 base, and the junction held 7 bases outside the gene matches. In DNA form, the CDR3 reads TGTGCCAGCAGCTTGAGGGGACAGGGAAGCAATCAGCCCCAGCATTTT. Its translation is CASSLRGQGSNQPQHF. Together with reference TRBV28 and TRBJ1-5, the CDR3 gives the full variable domain: DVKVTQSSRYLVKRTGEKVFLECVQDMDHENMFWYRQDPGLGLRLIYFSYDVKMKEKGDIPEGYSVSREKKERFSLILESASTNQTSMYLCASSLRGQGSNQPQHFGDGTRLSIL.

The chain uses TRBV24-1 and TRBJ2-5, with D possibly being TRBD2 (6 bases). This CDR3 region has 13 residues. The ends were cut back, 9 bases at V and 5 bases at J, with 15 bases in the middle. Per the germline V gene, CDR1 is KGHDR and CDR2 is SFDVKD. The CDR3 bases are TGTGCCACCCCACCGGCGGGACGGGAGACCCAGTACTTC. This sequence encodes CATPPAGRETQYF.

This clone came up a few times. V gene TRBV11-2 combines with J gene TRBJ1-4; tentatively, D is TRBD1 (6 bases). Germline CDR1 reads SGHAT; CDR2 reads FQNNGV. This CDR3 has 13 amino acids. Trimming left V 5 bases short and J 7 bases short, with 11 bases between. The CDR3 reads CASSRTVGEKLFF. The DNA of the CDR3 is TGTGCCAGCAGCCGGACAGTTGGTGAAAAACTGTTTTTT.

This chain connects TRBV2 to TRBJ2-3; a possible D gene is TRBD2 (6 bases). CDR1 SNHLY and CDR2 FYNNEI come from the germline V gene. The CDR3 spans 12 residues. The V and J ends lost 5 bases and 4 bases respectively, with 7 bases between them. The CDR3 DNA sequence: TGTGCCAGCAGTCGACTAGCAGATACGCAGTATTTT. This sequence encodes CASSRLADTQYF. Based on the CDR3 plus reference TRBV2 and TRBJ2-3, the full variable domain is EPEVTQTPSHQVTQMGQEVILRCVPISNHLYFYWYRQILGQKVEFLVSFYNNEISEKSEIFDDQFSVERPDGSNFTLKIRSTKLEDSAMYFCASSRLADTQYFGPGTRLTVL.